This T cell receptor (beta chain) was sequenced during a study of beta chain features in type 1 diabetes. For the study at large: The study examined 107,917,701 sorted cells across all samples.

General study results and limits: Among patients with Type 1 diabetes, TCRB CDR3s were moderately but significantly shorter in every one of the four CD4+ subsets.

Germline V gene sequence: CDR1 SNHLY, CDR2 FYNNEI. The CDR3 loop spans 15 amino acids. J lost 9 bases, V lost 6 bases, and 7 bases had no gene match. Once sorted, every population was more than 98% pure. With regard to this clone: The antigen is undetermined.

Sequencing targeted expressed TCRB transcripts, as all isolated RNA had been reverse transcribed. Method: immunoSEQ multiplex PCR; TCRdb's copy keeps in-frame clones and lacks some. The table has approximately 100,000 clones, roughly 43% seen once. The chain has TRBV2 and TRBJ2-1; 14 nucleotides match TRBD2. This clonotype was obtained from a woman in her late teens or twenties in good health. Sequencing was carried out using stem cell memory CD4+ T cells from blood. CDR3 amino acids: CASSPLGLAGGEQFF. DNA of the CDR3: TGTGCCAGCAGCCCTCTCGGACTAGCGGGAGGTGAGCAGTTCTTC.